This TCR beta chain was found in a study of cytomegalovirus exposure and HLA in healthy donors (dated by TCRdb to the late 2010s). Regarding the research as a whole: An earlier analysis of some 600 of the donors reported 250 to 300 Gb of sequence data and 117 million unique TCR beta sequences obtained from approximately 180 million T cells. HLA typing included class I and class II loci at four-digit resolution. The later analysis used no new phenotypic data to find candidate immune exposures, relying instead on TCR beta sequences and their occurrence across donors. High-throughput TCR immunosequencing, statistical association of individual TCRs with disease status, and machine learning were combined to predict cytomegalovirus infection status. An early release that covered about 640 HLA-typed donors contained about 290 gigabases of sequencing data and around 80 million unique TCR sequences. Of the 300 to 400 genotyped donors, over 70% fell in the genetic ancestry cluster associated with self-reported Caucasian donors. Among approximately 370 genotyped donors of the cohort, an average of around 250,000 unique TCR beta nucleotide sequences was sequenced per donor, of which about 18% were non-productive. Typing coverage varied by locus: about 620-640 donors for A, B, C, DRB1 and DQB1; 500 to 550 for DQA1; around 610 for DPA1; roughly 450 for DPB1. The aim of the study was to test whether cataloging public T cell receptors could identify signatures of past pathogen exposure. Because of strong linkage in the cohort, roughly five DR-DQ haplotypes were treated as single units for association and clustering. Donor age, sex, ethnicity and CMV serostatus were compiled alongside the repertoire data. The study used immunosequencing to profile the T cell repertoires of hundreds of subjects and linked those repertoires to cytomegalovirus serostatus. To study patterns of TCR occurrence, a later analysis re-analyzed previously published TCR beta repertoires from 650 to 750 donors and added high-resolution HLA genotyping. All discovery cohort repertoires had been generated on a single sequencing platform. An earlier analysis of around 580 of the donors used high-throughput TCR beta sequencing to judge whether each TCR beta V gene segment behaved as functional or pseudogenic. In addition to the first cohort of 666 subjects, a separate validation cohort of some 120 different subjects was used. A later genetic analysis took genome-wide SNP genotypes for about 55% of the 666 donors and used that subset as a discovery cohort. Study-wide conclusions, independent of this receptor: A later analysis associated about 17,000 TCR beta sequences with specific HLA alleles at a false discovery rate of 0.05. A further reported finding was that TCR beta sequences accurately predicted the HLA-A and HLA-B alleles for most subjects in the first cohort. Because HLA typing was unavailable for some donors at each locus, only the typed subset was used in association tests. A later analysis reported that several top co-occurrence clusters appeared linked to parvovirus B19, influenza, CMV and Epstein-Barr virus. The 87-base-pair reads could not distinguish some IMGT-functional V segments, including TRBV6-2 and TRBV6-3, so those segments were excluded. The classifier was reported to diagnose cytomegalovirus status with high specificity and sensitivity in both the original and validation cohorts. This cohort had only TCR beta chains sequenced, and the lack of alpha or paired-chain data limited which features could be detected. In vitro tests confirmed that three of the cytomegalovirus-associated TCR beta chains recognize cytomegalovirus antigens. Presence/absence analyses assumed roughly uniform sequencing depth across donors, an assumption that may not hold. Immune exposure information for the cohort was limited to CMV serostatus. The sequencing pipeline was judged likely to have produced a cluster of highly shared sequence variants as a technical artifact. A later genetic analysis associated a missense DCLRE1C variant with V-gene and J-gene trimming of TCR beta chains, and an independent cohort replicated the association. A total of roughly 160 TCR beta chains were listed by the study as associated with cytomegalovirus. Most TCR sequences were observed very rarely across donors, whereas some public TCRs were present in many individuals. A later analysis found that TCR association rates varied across HLA loci, with DRB1 alleles showing the most associated TCRs and HLA-C alleles the fewest. The authors suggested that the approach could potentially be extended to other disease states and immunological phenotypes. A later analysis found that most CMV-associated TCR beta chains appeared HLA-restricted, with HLA associations seemingly driven largely by CMV exposure. Compared with the approximately 710-donor mean, donors in an Asian-associated ancestry cluster had fewer N-insertions in productive TCRs, according to a later genetic analysis. Strong co-occurrence of HLA alleles, especially DR and DQ, made assigning TCR associations to individual alleles difficult. An earlier analysis of approximately 530 of the donors showed that most TCR beta V segments appeared in productive rearrangements either about 90% or about 30% of the time, which broadly matched IMGT annotations. Because counts were too low, roughly 18 rarely observed V segments, including chromosome 9 orphons, were left out of the earlier analysis of about 620 of the donors. Linkage disequilibrium might explain the correlated functional status among segregating V segments, but an unknown experimental factor could not be excluded. In a later analysis, HLA-associated TCR beta chains showed more clonal expansion and lower generation probabilities than non-associated chains that were equally common.

In total, roughly 670 healthy bone marrow donors made up the cohort. Cohort members were all nominally healthy when sampled, although unrecorded immune exposures were likely present. The donor tested CMV seronegative and was one of the 352 seronegative cohort members. A peripheral blood sample was collected from each donor, and TCR beta sequencing was performed on peripheral blood mononuclear cells. The Qiagen DNeasy Blood Extraction Kit was used to extract genomic DNA from the blood cell samples. The trim is 4 bases for V and 3 bases for J, with a gap of 18 bases between the germline ends. CDR1 SQVTM and CDR2 ANQGSEA are derived from the germline V gene. There are 15 amino acids in the CDR3, from cysteine to phenylalanine inclusive. Only the CDR3 part of the read is kept: 45 bases, read in frame from the first base. With regard to this clone: This receptor's antigen is unknown.

The library was prepared using the immunoSEQ multiplex PCR assay. For the multiplex PCR, a mixture combining 60 forward primers for TCR Vbeta segments and 13 reverse primers for TCR Jbeta segments was used. A multiplex PCR assay on genomic DNA amplified the CDR3 region of rearranged TCR beta genes. On the Illumina HiSeq System, the amplified TCR beta libraries were sequenced as 87-base-pair reads. As for the authors' bioinformatics: In a later analysis, tens of millions of unique TCR beta chains were counted across the roughly 670 repertoires, and roughly 11 million of these chains were shared by at least two donors. Raw reads were error-corrected and collapsed into unique sequences by a nearest-neighbor algorithm in which closely related sequences were merged to remove PCR and sequencing errors. V, D and J gene segments were assigned by aligning CDR3 sequences to IMGT reference sequences. Each retained sequence needed at least a six-nucleotide match to both a V gene segment and a J gene segment. A rearrangement counted as productive if the CDR3 had no stop codons and remained in frame with V and J, and every other rearrangement counted as non-productive. CDR3 was defined according to IMGT convention as the region running from the second conserved V-encoded cysteine to the conserved J-encoded phenylalanine. The earlier analysis of roughly 590 of the donors excluded sequences that lacked an unambiguous match to a single V gene segment. An earlier analysis of 450 to 650 of the donors called V segments functional above 56.7% productive rearrangements and segregating when the between-donor standard deviation exceeded 5%. A statistical classification framework was built to diagnose cytomegalovirus status from the catalog of TCR beta chain sequences. In a later analysis, TCR nucleotide sequences were compared against IMGT/GENE-DB human TR gene sequences so that V and J genes could be assigned. A later analysis assigned CDR3 sequences and most-parsimonious VDJ recombination scenarios with the TCRdist pipeline. In a later analysis, each TCR beta chain was defined by its CDR3 amino acid sequence together with its V-gene family, and reads without a unique V-gene family were excluded. To address suspected cross-contamination and a sequencing artifact, a later analysis removed approximately 600 highly shared, low-generation-probability nucleotide sequences. A later analysis calculated a clonal expansion index for each public chain from normalized within-repertoire ranks of inferred template counts. In a later analysis, generation probabilities were computed using a VDJ recombination model fitted to out-of-frame rearrangements, and the results were checked against IGoR. In a later analysis, TCR-TCR, TCR-HLA and TCR-CMV co-occurrence was scored with hypergeometric tests, and a repertoire-size bias correction was applied to TCR pairs. False discovery rates were estimated in a later analysis by permuting HLA or CMV assignments 20 times. In a later analysis, co-occurring TCRs were grouped with DBSCAN, and TCRdist sequence similarity was added when clustering was performed within HLA-allele-positive subsets. For co-occurrence clustering, repertoires with fewer than 30,000 or more than 120,000 public chains were excluded, along with five or six repertoires with anomalous nucleotide sharing. This immuneACCESS table, as held by TCRdb, lists in-frame sequences with V and J called but not all clones. Of the missing ones, under half trace to an unresolved V gene in checked studies; the others have no known cause. The V and J calls and the clone size are those of that table, but D and trimming were determined from the DNA. This sample's table contains fewer than 70,000 clones. 3.5% to 4% of the sample goes to the ten largest clones.

This TCR derives from a woman younger than 30 in good health and CMV-seronegative. The source material was PBMCs. This chain joins TRBV29-1 to TRBJ1-2; the D gene is possibly TRBD1, with 6 bases matching. The bases read TGCAGCGTTGTTAAGGAACAGGGTGTCGACTATGGCTACACCTTC. Its protein product is CSVVKEQGVDYGYTF.